These 10 T cell receptor beta chains were all obtained from the same sample, sequenced in a study of beta chain features in type 1 diabetes. The isolated RNA, all of it, was reverse transcribed, so expressed TCRB transcripts were what got sequenced. The assay was immunoSEQ multiplex PCR, and TCRdb's table has in-frame clones only and misses some. The table includes hundreds of thousands of clones, roughly 15% detected once. The sample was naive CD4+ T cells from blood. The receptors stem from a young man in good health.

This clone has a handful of counts. The J gene is TRBJ2-2, the V gene TRBV28; 7 bases match TRBD2. The CDR3 spans 15 residues. The ends lost 5 bases at V and 4 bases at J; junction bases unmatched: 7. Germline CDR1 MDHEN, CDR2 SYDVKM. The CDR3: CASSLGGEGTGELFF. The CDR3 DNA follows: TGTGCCAGCAGTCTAGGAGGGGAGGGCACCGGGGAGCTGTTTTTT.

This clone showed up just a few times. The rearrangement links TRBV5-6 to TRBJ2-1; TRBD2 aligns across 11 bases. With 4 bases clipped from V and 8 bases from J, the junction kept 11 bases outside the gene matches. Germline lookup yields CDR1 SGHDT and CDR2 YYEEEE. The CDR3 contains 16 residues. In nucleotides, the CDR3 is TGTGCCAGCAGCCCGCCGGGACTAGCGGACTATTATGAGCAGTTCTTC. This sequence encodes CASSPPGLADYYEQFF.

The chain couples TRBV9 to TRBJ2-1, with 11 bases fitting TRBD2. CDR3 length: 21 amino acids. Germline V lookup: CDR1 SGDLS, CDR2 YYNGEE. With 0 bases clipped from V and 5 bases from J, the junction kept 19 bases outside the gene matches. The CDR3 here is CASSVGSRGLSGRARDNEQFF. The DNA for the CDR3 is TGTGCCAGCAGCGTAGGGAGTAGGGGCCTTAGCGGGAGGGCTAGGGACAATGAGCAGTTCTTC.

The chain joins TRBV7-2 to TRBJ2-2; 11 positions match TRBD2. Germline CDR1 and CDR2: SGHTA and FQGNSA. The V segment lost 5 bases and the J segment 7 bases; nucleotides outside the gene matches: 6. CDR3 length equals 15 residues. CDR3 in amino acids: CASSSIAGGIGELFF. As DNA, the CDR3 is TGTGCCAGCAGCAGCATAGCGGGAGGGATCGGGGAGCTGTTTTTT.

This clone was detected a few times. The rearrangement uses TRBV7-2 and TRBJ1-5; D is unresolved. This CDR3 is 15 amino acids long. V gave up 4 bases and J gave up 2 bases, with 12 bases separating them. Germline CDR1 is SGHTA and CDR2 is FQGNSA. The CDR3: CASSSQRGRNQPQHF. As DNA, the CDR3 is TGTGCCAGCAGCTCCCAGCGGGGTCGCAATCAGCCCCAGCATTTT.

V gene TRBV5-1 combines with J gene TRBJ2-1, with D possibly TRBD2 on 5 matching bases. CDR1 SGHRS and CDR2 YFSETQ come from the germline V gene. V lost 0 bases, J lost 8 bases, and 9 bases lay in between. This CDR3 comprises 13 residues. In DNA form, the CDR3 reads TGCGCCAGCAGCTTGGAACTAGGCTATGAGCAGTTCTTC. Amino acids: CASSLELGYEQFF.

This clone was counted a few times. This rearrangement joins TRBV11-1 to TRBJ2-5; the match to TRBD2 covers 10 bases. The V gene end was trimmed by 5 bases and the J gene end by 6 bases; junction bases not matched to a gene: 9. The CDR3 consists of 15 residues. Germline V gives CDR1 SGHAT, CDR2 FQDESV (reference sequence). For the CDR3, the DNA is TGTGCCAGCAGCGCCAGCGGGGGGGCAACAAAGACCCAGTACTTC. Amino acid sequence: CASSASGGATKTQYF.

This clone was observed a few times. V usage is TRBV5-1 and J usage is TRBJ2-1; 9 nucleotides agree with TRBD2. With V trimmed by 6 bases and J by 5 bases, 3 bases remained unmatched. The germline gives CDR1 SGHRS, CDR2 YFSETQ. This CDR3 spans 13 amino acids. The CDR3 loop reads CASNRLADNEQFF. CDR3 sequence (DNA): TGCGCCAGCAACCGACTAGCGGACAATGAGCAGTTCTTC.

In regard to this clone: Other nucleotide sequences in the sample specify the same CDR3. CDR3: CAISGTSQETQYF. The DNA for the CDR3 is TGTGCCATCAGTGGGACAAGCCAAGAGACCCAGTACTTC. The genes are TRBV10-3 and TRBJ2-5; a weak D match, TRBD1 (5 bases). The CDR3 runs to 13 residues. The germline V and J ends were trimmed by 4 bases and 1 base, with 7 bases remaining between them. Germline values: CDR1 ENHRY, CDR2 SYGVKD.

This sequence joins TRBV5-1 and TRBJ2-3, with 9 bases lining up with TRBD2. Germline-derived CDR1 and CDR2 are SGHRS and YFSETQ. CDR3 length equals 16 residues. The J segment lost 2 bases and the V segment lost 6 bases, leaving 10 bases of the junction unmatched. The CDR3 sequence: CASNTGPSGTTDTQYF. CDR3 nucleotide sequence: TGCGCCAGCAACACTGGGCCTAGCGGGACCACAGATACGCAGTATTTT.